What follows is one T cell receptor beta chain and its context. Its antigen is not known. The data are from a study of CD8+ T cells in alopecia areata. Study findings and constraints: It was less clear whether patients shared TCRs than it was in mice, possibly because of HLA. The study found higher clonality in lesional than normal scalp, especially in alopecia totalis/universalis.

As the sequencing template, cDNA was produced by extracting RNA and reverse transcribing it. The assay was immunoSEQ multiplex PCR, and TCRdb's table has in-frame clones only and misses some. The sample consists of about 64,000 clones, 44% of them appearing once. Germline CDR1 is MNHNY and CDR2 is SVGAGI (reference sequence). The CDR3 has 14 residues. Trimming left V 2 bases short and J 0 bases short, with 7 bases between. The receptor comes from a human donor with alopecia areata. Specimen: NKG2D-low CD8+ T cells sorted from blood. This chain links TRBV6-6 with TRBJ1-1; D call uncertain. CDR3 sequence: CASSYRRMNTEAFF. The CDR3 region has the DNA TGTGCCAGCAGTTACCGACGGATGAACACTGAAGCTTTCTTT.